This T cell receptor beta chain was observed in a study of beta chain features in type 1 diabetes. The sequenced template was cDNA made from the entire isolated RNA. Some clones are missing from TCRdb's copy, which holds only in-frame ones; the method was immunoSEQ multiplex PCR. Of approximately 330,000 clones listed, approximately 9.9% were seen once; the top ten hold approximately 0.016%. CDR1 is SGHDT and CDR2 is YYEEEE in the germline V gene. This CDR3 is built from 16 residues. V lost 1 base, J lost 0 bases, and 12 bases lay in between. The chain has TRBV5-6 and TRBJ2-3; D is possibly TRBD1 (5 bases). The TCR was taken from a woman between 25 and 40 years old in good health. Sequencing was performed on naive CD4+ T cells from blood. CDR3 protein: CASSLWGPGSTDTQYF. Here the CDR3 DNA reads TGTGCCAGCAGCTTGTGGGGCCCCGGGAGCACAGATACGCAGTATTTT. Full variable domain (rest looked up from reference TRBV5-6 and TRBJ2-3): DAGVTQSPTHLIKTRGQQVTLRCSPKSGHDTVSWYQQALGQGPQFIFQYYEEEERQRGNFPDRFSGHQFPNYSSELNVNALLLGDSALYLCASSLWGPGSTDTQYFGPGTRLTVL.